This TCR beta chain came from a study of cytomegalovirus exposure and HLA in healthy donors. Germline CDR1 and CDR2: MNHEY and SMNVEV (reference sequence). The CDR3 is 14 residues long. V was pared by 2 bases and J by 6 bases, with 3 bases of the junction left unmatched. PCR involved 60 Vbeta and 13 Jbeta primers. Profiling relied on immunoSEQ multiplex PCR, and the TCRdb table lists in-frame clones only, not all of them. The sample includes roughly 120,000 clones, around 80% seen only once; the top ten take under 1.2%. The chain uses TRBV27 and TRBJ2-2; 7 bases map to TRBD1. The sequenced sample consisted of PBMCs. This TCR came from a human donor in good health. CDR3 nucleotide sequence: TGTGCCAGCAGTTTACCCGACAGGGCCGGGGAGCTGTTTTTT. It encodes CASSLPDRAGELFF.